Described below is a single TCR beta chain sequence and its context. What this receptor recognizes is not known. Base qualities are missing; no much larger clone stands one base away. The library was generated by the immunoSEQ multiplex PCR assay. For most patients, genomic DNA was isolated with the Qiagen DNeasy Blood and Tissue Kit and shipped frozen to Adaptive Biotechnologies for TCR sequencing. High-throughput TCR-beta CDR3 sequencing of genomic DNA from most patients was performed by Adaptive Biotechnologies. The study's own analysis went as follows. TCR sequencing data for more than 15 patients were retrieved from Adaptive's ImmunoSEQ software; three other patients were processed with MiXCR and VDJtools. To correct CD4 versus CD8 sorting errors, sequences present in both subsets at a frequency ratio below 5:1 were removed. CDR3 nucleotide sequences shared by donor and recipient were removed because the origin of these sequences could not be assigned. To be classed as alloreactive, a clone needed at least 2-fold expansion over unstimulated cells and a minimum CFSE-low frequency of 0.002% (template counts) or 0.001% (read counts). Mappable clones were those detected in sequenced pre-transplant spleen, lymph node, or MLR CFSE-low populations of the donor or recipient. Cumulative frequency of alloreactive clones was calculated as a percentage of all sequences weighted by copy number. The clones in this table, taken by TCRdb from immuneACCESS, are in-frame only. Not every clone is retained; where verified, under half of the shortfall comes from an unresolved V gene, and the cause of the rest is unknown. D and trimming were read from the DNA, whereas the V and J calls and clone size are those reported in that table. The sample table records 90,000 to 150,000 clones; 85% to 95% of these occur just once. The ten biggest clones cover 2.5% to 3.5% of the sample.

The record originates from a study of graft-versus-host responses after intestinal transplantation (dated by TCRdb to about 2021). With regard to the full study: Recipients received multivisceral, liver-intestinal, or isolated intestinal transplants. To identify alloreactive clones, pre-transplant mixed lymphocyte reaction products were sequenced and compared with unstimulated pre-transplant donor and recipient T cells. The cohort enrolled 20 to 30 intestinal transplant recipients, one of whom was a retransplant, and 3 patients without pretransplant specimens were excluded. A peak of at least 4% donor T cells among recipient peripheral blood mononuclear cells was the definition used for donor T cell macrochimerism. Rather than going through the commercial service, samples from three later patients were sequenced in-house on an Illumina MiSeq and processed with MiXCR. After intestinal transplantation, graft-versus-host and host-versus-graft alloreactive T cell clones in the graft, circulation and bone marrow were tracked using bulk TCR-beta CDR3 sequencing. Anti-thymocyte globulin induction was given to all recipients, followed by maintenance tacrolimus and steroids for approximately three years.

Measured from the cysteine to the phenylalanine, the CDR3 is 14 residues long. Only the CDR3 portion is preserved as DNA: 42 bases, with reading frame beginning at the first base. In the germline V gene, CDR1 corresponds to SGHRS and CDR2 to YFSETQ. V loses 6 bases, J loses 10 bases, and the germline ends lie 20 bases apart. The sample's time point label, decoded: cells obtained before transplantation from donor or recipient. CD3+CD4+ and CD3+CD8+ populations were FACS-sorted from unstimulated pre-transplant donor and recipient cells taken from spleen or lymph nodes. Summary of the overall study and its limitations: The relatively low number and heterogeneity of intestinal transplant patients limited the conclusions. Early after transplant, peak levels of circulating GvH clones were found to be associated with declines in HvG clones. GvH clones turned up in recipient bone marrow, with some appearing earlier in ileal mucosa or blood, a pattern consistent with an intestinal mucosal origin. In the allografts of patients with donor T cell macrochimerism, GvH to HvG T cell clonal ratios were high.

The receptor was isolated from a human donor who received an intestinal transplant. The material sequenced was unstimulated CD8+ T cells sorted from spleen or lymph node cells, taken before intestinal transplant. The chain joins TRBV5-1 to TRBJ2-1; the D element could tentatively be TRBD1 or TRBD2, as 5 bases agree for each. Here the CDR3 is given as CASTVIAGASEQFF. The sequenced DNA is TGCGCCAGCACCGTTATTGCCGGGGCGTCGGAGCAGTTCTTC.